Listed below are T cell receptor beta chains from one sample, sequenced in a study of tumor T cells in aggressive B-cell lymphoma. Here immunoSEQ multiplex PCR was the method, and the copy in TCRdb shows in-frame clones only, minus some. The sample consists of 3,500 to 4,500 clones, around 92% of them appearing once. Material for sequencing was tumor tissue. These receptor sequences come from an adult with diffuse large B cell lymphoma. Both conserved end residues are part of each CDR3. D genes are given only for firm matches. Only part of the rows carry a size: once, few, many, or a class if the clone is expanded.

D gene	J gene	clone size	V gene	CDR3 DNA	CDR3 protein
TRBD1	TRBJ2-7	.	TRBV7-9	TGTGCCAGCAGCTGGGGGACAGCATACGAGCAGTACTTC	CASSWGTAYEQYF
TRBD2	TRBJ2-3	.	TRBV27	TGTGCCAGCAGTTCTTGGCTAGCGGGAGCAGATACGCAGTATTTT	CASSSWLAGADTQYF
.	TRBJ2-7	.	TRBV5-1	TGCGCCAGCAGCTTAAGTCCAGGGCCATCCTACGAGCAGTACTTC	CASSLSPGPSYEQYF
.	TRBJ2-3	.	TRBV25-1	TGTGCCAGCAGTGAACTCGGCGGGGGCGGGGCAGATACGCAGTATTTT	CASSELGGGGADTQYF
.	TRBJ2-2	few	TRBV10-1	TGCGCCAGCAGTGGAGGGGGCGGGGAGCTGTTTTTT	CASSGGGGELFF
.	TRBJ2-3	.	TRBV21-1	TGTGCCAGGGGAGAACTCCCTAGCGGGAGGTACGTAGGGACAGATACGCAGTATTTT	CARGELPSGRYVGTDTQYF
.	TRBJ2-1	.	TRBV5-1	TGCGCCAGCAGCTTGGGGCTAGTAGACTACAATGAGCAGTTCTTC	CASSLGLVDYNEQFF
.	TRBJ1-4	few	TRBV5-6	TGTGCCAGCAGCCCGGGACTCGGGGAAAAACTGTTTTTT	CASSPGLGEKLFF
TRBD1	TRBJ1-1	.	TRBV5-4	TGTGCCAGCAGCTTGGGACAGGGTGCTGAAGCTTTCTTT	CASSLGQGAEAFF
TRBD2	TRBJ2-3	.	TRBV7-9	TGTGCCAGCAGCCGGGGGGGGCGCACAGATACGCAGTATTTT	CASSRGGRTDTQYF
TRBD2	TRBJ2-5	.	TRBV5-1	TGCGCCAGCAGCCCGGGACTAGCGGGAGAGACCCAGTACTTC	CASSPGLAGETQYF
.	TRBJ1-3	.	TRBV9	TGTGCCAGCAGCCCGTGGACAGAGAGCTTTGGAAACACCATATATTTT	CASSPWTESFGNTIYF
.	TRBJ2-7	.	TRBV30	TGTGCCTGGAGTCCCCACAGGGAGAGCGAGCAGTACTTC	CAWSPHRESEQYF
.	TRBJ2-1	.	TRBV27	TGTGCCAGCAGTTCACTTCCCTACAATGAGCAGTTCTTC	CASSSLPYNEQFF
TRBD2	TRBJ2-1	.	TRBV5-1	TGCGCCAGCAGCTCGGGACTAGCGGGAGTCCGGAGCTCCTACAATGAGCAGTTCTTC	CASSSGLAGVRSSYNEQFF
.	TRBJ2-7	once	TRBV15	TGTGCCACCAGCAGGGCCGGGAGAGACGACGAGCAGTACTTC	CATSRAGRDDEQYF
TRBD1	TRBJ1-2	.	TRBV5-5	TGTGCCAGCAGCTTGCGTACAGGGGCGGACTATGGTTACACCTTC	CASSLRTGADYGYTF
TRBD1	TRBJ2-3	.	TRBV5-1	TGCGCTAGCAGCTTGCACGGGACAGGTGCAGATACGCAGTATTTT	CASSLHGTGADTQYF
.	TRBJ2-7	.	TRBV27	TGTGCCAGCAGTCCCAGGGGCGCATCCTACGAGCAGTACTTC	CASSPRGASYEQYF
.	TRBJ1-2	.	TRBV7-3	TGTGCCAGCAGCTTAACCGGACAGTCGAACTATGGCTATACCTTC	CASSLTGQSNYGYTF
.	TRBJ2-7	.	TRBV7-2	TGTGCCAGCAGCATTAGGGGTTACGAGCAGTACTTC	CASSIRGYEQYF
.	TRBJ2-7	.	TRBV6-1	TGTGCCAGCAGTGAGCGCAGGGGAAAGACCTACGAGCAGTACTTC	CASSERRGKTYEQYF
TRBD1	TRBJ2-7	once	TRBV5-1	TGCGCCAGCAGCTGGGGGACAGGGGGCGTGTACGAGCAGTACTTC	CASSWGTGGVYEQYF
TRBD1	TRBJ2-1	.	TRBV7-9	TGTGCCAGCAGCTTACCACCGGGACAGGGGTTGGATGAGCAGTTCTTC	CASSLPPGQGLDEQFF
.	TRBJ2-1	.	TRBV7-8	TGTGCCAGCAGCTTAGTTTTCCGCGCCGGGTTCTACAATGAGCAGTTCTTC	CASSLVFRAGFYNEQFF
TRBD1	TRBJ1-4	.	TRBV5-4	TGTGCCAGCAGCCCCGGACAGGGTGATGGCGAAAAACTGTTTTTT	CASSPGQGDGEKLFF
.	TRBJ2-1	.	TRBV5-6	TGTGCCAGCAGCTGGGGGGACTGGATCTACAATGAGCAGTTCTTC	CASSWGDWIYNEQFF
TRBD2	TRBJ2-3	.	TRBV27	TGTGCCAGACTAGCGGGAGGGAAGCCAGATACGCAGTATTTT	CARLAGGKPDTQYF
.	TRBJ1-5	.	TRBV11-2	TGTGCCAGCAGCTTTTCGGAGAATCAGCCCCAGCATTTT	CASSFSENQPQHF
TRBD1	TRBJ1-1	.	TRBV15	TGTGCCACCAGCAGGGGTGGGGACAGGGCCTACACTGAAGCTTTCTTT	CATSRGGDRAYTEAFF
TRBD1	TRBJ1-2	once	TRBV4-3	TGCGCCAGCAGCCAAGATTCCCAAACAGGGGGCTATGGCTACACCTTC	CASSQDSQTGGYGYTF
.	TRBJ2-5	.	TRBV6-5	TGTGCCAGCAGTTCCCCGGTGGAGACCCAGTACTTC	CASSSPVETQYF
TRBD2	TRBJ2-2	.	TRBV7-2	TGTGTCAGCAGCCAGGGACTAGCGGGGGAGCTGTTTTTT	CVSSQGLAGELFF
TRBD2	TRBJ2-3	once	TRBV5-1	TGCGCCAGCAGCTTGGACGGCAGGGTCAGCCATTTGGACGGGAGGGCCGGCGCAGATACGCAGTATTTT	CASSLDGRVSHLDGRAGADTQYF
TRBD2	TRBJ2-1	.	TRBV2	TGTGCCAGCAGTGCGGGGACTAGCGGGGGGTCGGGGCAGTTCTTC	CASSAGTSGGSGQFF
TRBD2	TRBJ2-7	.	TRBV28	TGTGCCAGCAGTTTATTTTCTAGCGGGAGCTCCTACGAGCAGTACTTC	CASSLFSSGSSYEQYF
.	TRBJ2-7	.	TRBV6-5	TGTGCCAGCAGACAAATACAGTTGGGGGGCGAGCAGTACTTC	CASRQIQLGGEQYF
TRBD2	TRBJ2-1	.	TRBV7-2	TGTGCCAGCAGCTTAGAAGGTAGCGGGAGGAGGAATGAGCAGTTCTTC	CASSLEGSGRRNEQFF
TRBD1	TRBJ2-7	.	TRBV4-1	TGCGCCAGCAGCCCGATATTAAAAACAGGGGGCTTCATAGGCGAGCAGTACTTC	CASSPILKTGGFIGEQYF
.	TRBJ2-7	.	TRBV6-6	TGTGCCAGCAGTCGGGCAGGGTCCTACGAGCAGTACTTC	CASSRAGSYEQYF
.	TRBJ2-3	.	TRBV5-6	TGTGCCAGCAGCTGGAGGGTCGGCACAGATACGCAGTATTTT	CASSWRVGTDTQYF
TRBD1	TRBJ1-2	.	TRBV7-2	TGTGCCAGCAGCTTCTCGACAGGGAACTATGGCTACACCTTC	CASSFSTGNYGYTF
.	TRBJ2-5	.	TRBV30	TGTGCCTGGGACAGGGGACTAGCCATGGAGACCCAGTACTTC	CAWDRGLAMETQYF
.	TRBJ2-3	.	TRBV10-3	TGTGCCATCAGTGGAGGCACAGATACGCAGTATTTT	CAISGGTDTQYF